The 31 T cell receptor beta chains presented below share a single source sample, sequenced in a study of cytomegalovirus exposure and HLA in healthy donors. PCR was performed using 60 Vbeta and 13 Jbeta primers. TCRdb keeps only in-frame clones here, not all; method: immunoSEQ multiplex PCR. The sample has around 140,000 clones, roughly four fifths seen once. The specimen was PBMCs. The receptors come from a woman aged 40 to 50 in good health and CMV-seronegative.

The CDR3 spells CASSLSYGYTF. CDR3 coding DNA: TGTGCCAGCAGTTTGTCGTATGGCTACACCTTC. V and J are TRBV28 and TRBJ1-2; D is unclear. CDR3 size: 11 residues. Trimming removed 3 bases from V and 5 bases from J, with 4 bases in between. Per germline, CDR1 MDHEN and CDR2 SYDVKM.

This clone has only a few counts. This sequence joins TRBV2 and TRBJ1-5; D remains unclear. Trimming left V 8 bases short and J 3 bases short, with 14 bases between. Looked up from germline, CDR1 is SNHLY and CDR2 is FYNNEI. CDR3 length equals 14 residues. The CDR3, as DNA: TGTGCCAGCTCCGGGTGGAGGGTCAATCAGCCCCAGCATTTT. Translating gives CASSGWRVNQPQHF.

J is TRBJ1-2 and V is TRBV25-1, with 7 nucleotides matching TRBD1. The ends lost 3 bases at V and 2 bases at J; junction bases unmatched: 6. Germline CDR1 reads MGHDK; CDR2 reads SYGVNS. The CDR3 is 15 amino acids. The CDR3 DNA sequence: TGTGCCAGCAGTGAGACTGGGACAGCCAACTATGGCTACACCTTC. Translating gives CASSETGTANYGYTF.

The chain has TRBV7-9 and TRBJ2-3, with D possibly being TRBD2 (6 bases). The V and J ends lost 4 bases and 2 bases respectively, with 16 bases between them. Germline CDR1 SEHNR, CDR2 FQNEAQ (reference sequence). This CDR3 has 16 amino acids. The CDR3 is CASSSSPEGYTDTQYF. In nucleotides, the CDR3 is TGTGCCAGCAGCTCGTCCCCGGAGGGTTACACAGATACGCAGTATTTT.

In this sample, this clone turned up a few times. The chain carries TRBV5-1 and TRBJ1-1; 7 nucleotides align to TRBD1. CDR1 and CDR2 from the germline V gene are SGHRS and YFSETQ. The ends lost 3 bases at V and 6 bases at J; junction bases unmatched: 8. CDR3 size: 14 residues. CDR3 protein: CASSSTGRPSEAFF. The CDR3 nucleotides read TGCGCCAGCAGCTCGACAGGGCGCCCATCTGAAGCTTTCTTT.

Note on this clone: Distinct nucleotide sequences in the sample also encode this CDR3. The rearrangement links TRBV6-1 to TRBJ1-1; D possibly corresponds to TRBD1 (5 bases). Deletions cut 0 bases from V and 1 base from J, with 9 bases between. CDR1 and CDR2 from the germline V gene are MNHNS and SASEGT. The CDR3 runs 15 residues. CDR3 in amino acids: CASSEARRGNTEAFF. CDR3 DNA: TGTGCCAGCAGTGAAGCTAGAAGGGGGAACACTGAAGCTTTCTTT.

This clone was detected only a few times. The CDR3 sequence is CASSLRTLRGTDTQYF. The CDR3 DNA follows: TGTGCCAGCAGTCTTAGGACACTAAGAGGCACAGATACGCAGTATTTT. The J gene is TRBJ2-3, the V gene TRBV27; perhaps TRBD1 as D (5 bases). CDR1 is MNHEY, CDR2 SMNVEV, per germline (reference sequence). The CDR3 is made up of 16 amino acids. V was shortened by 5 bases and J by 1 base, with 16 bases between the two germline ends.

This chain joins TRBV19 and TRBJ1-5; 8 bases are a match to TRBD1. V was pared by 3 bases and J by 4 bases, with 8 bases of the junction left unmatched. The CDR3 is 16 residues long. Germline assignment: CDR1 LNHDA and CDR2 SQIVND (reference sequence). The CDR3 coding sequence is TGTGCCAGTAGTATCATCCGGGACAGGCTGAATCAGCCCCAGCATTTT. Its protein product is CASSIIRDRLNQPQHF.

This chain connects TRBV28 to TRBJ2-7; 12 nucleotides align to TRBD1. This CDR3 comprises 15 residues. Trimming took 6 bases from V and 5 from J; bases not matched to a gene: 8. CDR1 is MDHEN, CDR2 SYDVKM, per germline. The CDR3 sequence: CASSARDRGLHEQYF. The CDR3, as DNA: TGTGCCAGCAGCGCCCGGGACAGGGGGCTCCACGAGCAGTACTTC.

J is TRBJ2-7 and V is TRBV4-3; D possibly corresponds to TRBD2 (6 bases). Per germline, CDR1 LGHNA and CDR2 YSLEER. V lost 3 bases and J 0 bases, leaving 12 bases between the germline ends. The CDR3 spans 15 residues. The DNA of the CDR3 is TGCGCCAGCAGCCAGCGTCGGGACTTCTCCTACGAGCAGTACTTC. Translated, it gives CASSQRRDFSYEQYF.

Notes on this clone: In the same sample, other DNA sequences code for this CDR3. This chain uses TRBV9 with TRBJ2-7; possibly TRBD1 for D (7 bases). The CDR3 is 14 residues long. V lost 0 bases, J lost 7 bases, and 14 bases lay in between. Looked up from germline, CDR1 is SGDLS and CDR2 is YYNGEE. CDR3 loop: CASSVATAGGEQYF. The CDR3 DNA sequence: TGTGCCAGCAGCGTAGCTACCGCAGGGGGGGAGCAGTACTTC.

The genes are TRBV5-1 and TRBJ2-2, with 9 bases matching TRBD1. Germline-derived CDR1 and CDR2 are SGHRS and YFSETQ. Unmatched junction bases numbered 9, after V lost 4 bases and J lost 2 bases. The CDR3 has 17 residues. The CDR3 DNA reads as TGCGCCAGCAGCCGTTTACCGGGACAGGGAAACACCGGGGAGCTGTTTTTT. Its protein product is CASSRLPGQGNTGELFF.

The rearrangement joins TRBV5-6 to TRBJ2-7; 9 positions agree with TRBD1. CDR3 length: 15 amino acids. Per germline, CDR1 SGHDT and CDR2 YYEEEE. J gave up 1 base and V 3 bases, and 5 bases lay outside the gene matches. The CDR3 DNA reads TGTGCCAGCAGCTCCACCGGGACAGGGTCCTACGAGCAGTACTTC. Translated, it gives CASSSTGTGSYEQYF.

On this clone: At one of its ends the junction is not consistent with the germline gene, which may arise from a read error. This chain links TRBV11-3 with TRBJ1-2; 7 bases are shared with TRBD1. The CDR3 runs to 13 residues. The germline V gene encodes CDR1 SGHNT and CDR2 YENEEA. In nucleotides, the CDR3 is TGTGCCAGCAGCCCTTCCCGGACAGGCCCCGGGGTCTTC. Protein: CASSPSRTGPGVF.

The V gene is TRBV7-8, the J gene TRBJ1-2; a possible D gene is TRBD1 (6 bases). The CDR3 loop spans 20 amino acids. The V end was cut by 3 bases, the J end by 5 bases, with 31 bases between. Germline V gene lookup returns CDR1 SGHVS and CDR2 FQNEAQ. For the CDR3, the DNA is TGTGCCAGCAGCTTTCCACACTTGGACAGTTTGCGTCTATTTGGATATGGCTACACCTTC. Encoded protein: CASSFPHLDSLRLFGYGYTF.

The rearrangement links TRBV7-3 to TRBJ1-1; TRBD1 matches 9 bases. The CDR3 is 15 amino acids. Germline CDR1 and CDR2: SGHTA and FQGTGA. J was trimmed by 0 bases and V by 4 bases; bases with no gene match: 3. The DNA of the CDR3 is TGTGCCAGCAGCTCTGGACAGGGGATGAACACTGAAGCTTTCTTT. Protein: CASSSGQGMNTEAFF.

As to this clone: The identical CDR3 is also encoded by other nucleotide sequences in the sample. The chain recombines TRBV19 with TRBJ1-3, with D uncertain. V lost 5 bases to trimming and J lost 3 bases, with 8 bases between them. Per germline, CDR1 LNHDA and CDR2 SQIVND (reference sequence). This CDR3 region has 13 residues. Written as DNA, the CDR3 is TGTGCCAGTAGTCCAAGCTTTGGAAACACCATATATTTT. Translating gives CASSPSFGNTIYF.

The chain links TRBV28 to TRBJ1-2, with 8 bases lining up with TRBD1. Trimming removed 5 bases from V and 4 bases from J; junction bases left unmatched: 6. Germline CDR1 reads MDHEN; CDR2 reads SYDVKM. The CDR3 sequence is 14 residues long. CDR3 DNA sequence: TGTGCCAGCAGTGTCAGGGGGCGAGGCTATGGCTACACCTTC. Residues: CASSVRGRGYGYTF.

This chain links TRBV6-6 with TRBJ1-1; D remains ambiguous. V lost 4 bases and J lost 3, with 3 bases in between. CDR1 and CDR2 from the germline V gene are MNHNY and SVGAGI (reference sequence). This CDR3 comprises 11 residues. The CDR3, as DNA: TGTGCCAGCAGTTCCGACACTGAAGCTTTCTTT. Protein sequence: CASSSDTEAFF.

The chain combines TRBV7-2 with TRBJ2-6; TRBD1 agrees at 10 bases. Germline V gives CDR1 SGHTA, CDR2 FQGNSA. The J segment lost 0 bases and the V segment lost 5 bases, leaving 1 base of the junction unmatched. The CDR3 length is 16 residues. In nucleotides, the CDR3 is TGTGCCAGCAGCCGACAGGGGGCCTCTGGGGCCAACGTCCTGACTTTC. This translates into CASSRQGASGANVLTF.

This chain connects TRBV4-3 to TRBJ2-1; 7 positions agree with TRBD2. Trimming took 1 base from V and 12 from J; bases not matched to a gene: 6. Germline values: CDR1 LGHNA, CDR2 YSLEER. This CDR3 region has 13 residues. CDR3 loop: CASSQGEGRGQFF. CDR3 sequence (DNA): TGCGCCAGCAGCCAAGGGGAGGGGCGCGGGCAGTTCTTC.

Regarding this clone: One junction end disagrees with the germline gene, perhaps due to a read error. The gene calls are TRBV7-8 and TRBJ2-7; D is ambiguous. The CDR3 contains 14 residues. Germline V CDR1 and CDR2: SGHVS, FQNEAQ. CDR3 residues: CASSPDSGSYELYF. CDR3 coding DNA: TGTGCCAGCAGCCCAGACTCCGGATCCTACGAGCTGTACTTC.

The chain has TRBV7-2 and TRBJ1-2; a weak D match, TRBD1 (6 bases). CDR3 length: 13 amino acids. Germline V lookup: CDR1 SGHTA, CDR2 FQGNSA. The V and J ends lost 5 bases and 7 bases respectively, with 14 bases between them. The CDR3 sequence: CASSPQKGVGYTF. Written as DNA, the CDR3 is TGTGCCAGCAGCCCTCAGAAGGGGGTTGGCTACACCTTC.

The chain is built from TRBV4-3 and TRBJ2-7, with 11 bases that match TRBD2. The CDR3 length is 15 residues. CDR1 and CDR2 (germline): LGHNA, YSLEER. After removal of 0 bases from V and 3 bases from J, the junction contained 1 base not matched to a gene. The CDR3 is CASSQETSGIYEQYF. The CDR3 region has the DNA TGCGCCAGCAGCCAAGAGACTAGCGGGATCTACGAGCAGTACTTC.

This rearrangement joins TRBV5-1 to TRBJ2-5; tentative D call: TRBD2 (7 bases). The CDR3 covers 16 residues. Germline CDR1 is SGHRS and CDR2 is YFSETQ. With 1 base removed from V and 4 bases from J, the gap between germline ends came to 17 bases. The CDR3 region is CASSLRAGAGRETQYF. The CDR3 DNA sequence: TGCGCCAGCAGCTTGCGGGCGGGGGCGGGTCGAGAGACCCAGTACTTC.

The CDR3 bases are TGCAGCGTTGAAGATCTACAGGAGTACGGCTACACCTTC. Translation gives CSVEDLQEYGYTF. The chain has TRBV29-1 and TRBJ1-2; TRBD1 is a possible D gene (5 bases). The CDR3 runs 13 residues. V lost 0 bases and J lost 8, with 13 bases in between. CDR1 and CDR2 from the germline V gene are SQVTM and ANQGSEA.

The J gene is TRBJ2-7, the V gene TRBV28, with D possibly TRBD2 on 6 matching bases. Germline CDR1 and CDR2: MDHEN and SYDVKM. V lost 1 base to trimming and J lost 0 bases, with 16 bases between them. The CDR3 runs to 17 residues. In DNA form, the CDR3 reads TGTGCCAGCAGTTTATTGGTCGCTAGCGAGAGCTCCTACGAGCAGTACTTC. It translates to CASSLLVASESSYEQYF.

This clone came up once. The V call is TRBV21-1, the J call TRBJ1-3. TRBV21-1 is a listed pseudogene. The CDR3 runs to 16 residues. CDR3 in amino acids: CASSGDRTSSGNTIYF. The CDR3 region has the DNA TGTGCCAGCAGCGGAGACCGTACCTCGAGTGGAAACACCATATATTTT.

The chain joins TRBV6-6 to TRBJ1-6; D is unclear. V was cut by 2 bases and J by 2 bases, with 10 bases left in between. The CDR3 is made up of 16 amino acids. The germline V gene encodes CDR1 MNHNY and CDR2 SVGAGI (reference sequence). The CDR3 reads CASSYDGETYNSPLHF. As DNA, the CDR3 is TGTGCCAGCAGTTACGACGGGGAAACCTATAATTCACCCCTCCACTTT.

Worth noting for this clone: Other DNA sequences within the sample encode an identical CDR3. This rearrangement joins TRBV7-9 to TRBJ2-4; possibly TRBD1 for D (6 bases). Deletions cut 5 bases from V and 0 bases from J, with 11 bases between. This CDR3 region has 15 residues. CDR1 is SEHNR, CDR2 FQNEAQ, per germline (reference sequence). CDR3: CASSRTDLAKNIQYF. The CDR3 nucleotides are TGTGCCAGCAGCCGGACAGACCTAGCCAAAAACATTCAGTACTTC.

The CDR3 spells CASSSTRNTQYF. CDR3 DNA sequence: TGTGCCAGCAGCTCAACACGAAATACGCAGTATTTT. V is TRBV7-8 and J is TRBJ2-3; unclear D gene. Trimming stripped 4 bases from V and 7 bases from J, with 9 bases between. CDR3 length equals 12 residues. The germline gives CDR1 SGHVS, CDR2 FQNEAQ.